This entry lists 15 T cell receptor beta chains sequenced from one sample in a study of CD8 T cells in ankylosing spondylitis. TCRdb fed the 5' RACE reads into MiXCR, producing one record per CDR3 protein. There are fewer than 350,000 distinct CDR3 sequences in the sample; roughly 12% occur only once, and roughly 9.2% lies in the top ten. The sequenced sample consisted of blood, either unsorted or a sorted T cell fraction (not recorded which). The receptors were sampled from a female donor with ankylosing spondylitis or in good health (not recorded which).

This clonotype was found many times. The rearrangement uses TRBV7-3 and TRBJ2-3; 10 nucleotides agree with TRBD1. The CDR3 contains 14 residues. Germline assignment: CDR1 SGHTA and CDR2 FQGTGA. The V and J ends lost 3 bases and 4 bases, in that order; junction bases with no gene match: 1. CDR3 region: CASSFGTGADTQYF. The CDR3 coding sequence is TGTGCCAGCAGCTTTGGGACAGGGGCAGATACGCAGTATTTT.

This clonotype was observed a few times. This rearrangement joins TRBV4-3 to TRBJ1-3, with D possibly matching TRBD1 (5 bases). The V end was cut by 4 bases, the J end by 1 base, with 20 bases between. Germline CDR1 LGHNA, CDR2 YSLEER. The CDR3 consists of 18 residues. CDR3 sequence reads: CASSPDPPTVRSGNTIYF. The CDR3 nucleotides read TGCGCCAGCAGCCCCGACCCTCCGACAGTACGGTCTGGAAACACCATATATTTT.

In its sample, this clonotype was seen many times. This sequence joins TRBV29-1 and TRBJ2-2, with 10 bases lining up with TRBD2. The CDR3 is 15 amino acids. Germline CDR1 is SQVTM and CDR2 is ANQGSEA. V dropped 4 bases and J dropped 5; count of bases not matched to a gene: 7. DNA of the CDR3: TGCAGCGTTGGCCTAGCGGGAGTAGGAACCGGGGAGCTGTTTTTT. Translation gives CSVGLAGVGTGELFF.

The chain couples TRBV7-2 to TRBJ1-3; 7 bases fit TRBD1. The CDR3 spans 17 residues. The germline V gene has CDR1 SGHTA and CDR2 FQGNSA. J lost 0 bases, V lost 2 bases, and 7 bases had no gene match. Here the CDR3 DNA reads TGTGCCAGCAGCTTACTGCAGGGGGTGTCCTCTGGAAACACCATATATTTT. This codes for CASSLLQGVSSGNTIYF.

This clonotype was observed at least ten times. This sequence joins TRBV20-1 and TRBJ1-3; D unclear. This CDR3 has 16 residues. Trimming pared 6 bases from V and 4 bases from J, leaving 22 bases between. Germline CDR1 and CDR2: DFQATT and SNEGSKA (reference sequence). CDR3 nucleotide sequence: TGCAGTGCATCCACCTGGCTGGGTCCCTACGGAAACACCATATATTTT. Translated, it gives CSASTWLGPYGNTIYF.

This clonotype has ten or more counts. The chain employs TRBV20-1 and TRBJ2-7; 14 bases are shared with TRBD2. The germline CDR1 and CDR2 sequences are DFQATT and SNEGSKA (reference sequence). The CDR3 contains 15 residues. The trim removed 0 bases at V and 7 bases at J, leaving 5 bases unmatched. CDR3: CSAREPGTSGREQYF. The CDR3 coding sequence is TGCAGTGCTAGAGAACCCGGGACTAGCGGGAGAGAGCAGTACTTC.

This sequence joins TRBV6-1 and TRBJ1-2; no clear D gene. V was trimmed by 3 bases and J by 5 bases, leaving 10 bases between them. From germline, CDR1 is MNHNS and CDR2 SASEGT. This CDR3 spans 13 amino acids. The CDR3 coding sequence is TGTGCCAGCAGTGACAGTGGTCAGTATGGCTACACCTTC. This codes for CASSDSGQYGYTF.

CDR3 nucleotides: TGCAGCGTCGCCACGGCCGAGACCCAGTACTTC. Its translation: CSVATAETQYF. This chain joins TRBV29-1 and TRBJ2-5; no reliable D call. V shed 6 bases and J shed 5 bases, with 10 bases lying between them. This CDR3 region has 11 residues. The germline V gene encodes CDR1 SQVTM and CDR2 ANQGSEA. Combining the CDR3 with reference TRBV29-1 and TRBJ2-5 gives the whole variable domain SAVISQKPSRDICQRGTSLTIQCQVDSQVTMMFWYRQQPGQSLTLIATANQGSEATYESGFVIDKFPISRPNLTFSTLTVSNMSPEDSSIYLCSVATAETQYFGPGTRLLVL.

This clonotype was seen repeatedly, ten times or more. The gene calls are TRBV5-1 and TRBJ2-1; TRBD1 might be the D (6 bases). The V gene's germline CDR1 is SGHRS and CDR2 YFSETQ. Trimming stripped 0 bases from V and 6 bases from J, with 13 bases between. The CDR3 runs 15 residues. The CDR3 is CASSLDPTGFNEQFF. CDR3 bases: TGCGCCAGCAGCTTGGATCCTACAGGGTTCAATGAGCAGTTCTTC.

This clonotype was seen ten or more times. The chain carries TRBV7-9 and TRBJ2-3; D may be TRBD1 or TRBD2 (6 bases each). This CDR3 region has 14 residues. The V end was cut by 2 bases, the J end by 3 bases, with 9 bases between. Per germline, CDR1 SEHNR and CDR2 FQNEAQ (reference sequence). CDR3 bases: TGTGCCAGCAGCTTAACAGGGAGGACAGATACGCAGTATTTT. Its protein product is CASSLTGRTDTQYF.

This clonotype was recorded at least ten times. V is TRBV5-1 and J is TRBJ2-3; the D is unclear. This CDR3 comprises 15 residues. Trimming cost V 1 base and J 1 base, with 10 bases left between them. The germline V gene encodes CDR1 SGHRS and CDR2 YFSETQ. The CDR3 spells CASSLWGLGTDTQYF. The CDR3 region has the DNA TGCGCCAGCAGCTTGTGGGGTCTGGGCACAGATACGCAGTATTTT.

The sample holds many counts of this clonotype. The chain recombines TRBV12-3 or TRBV12-4 with TRBJ1-5; D perhaps matches TRBD1 (5 bases). The ends were cut back, 3 bases at V and 1 base at J, with 10 bases in the middle. This CDR3 has 15 amino acids. The CDR3: CASSLRGTSNQPQHF. CDR3 coding DNA: TGTGCCAGCAGTTTGCGAGGGACGAGCAATCAGCCCCAGCATTTT.

This clonotype was seen repeatedly, ten times or more. The chain uses TRBV12-3 or TRBV12-4 and TRBJ1-3; 8 positions match TRBD1. The length of the CDR3 is 15 residues. The V and J ends lost 6 bases and 4 bases, in that order; junction bases with no gene match: 8. For the CDR3, the DNA is TGTGCCAGCAGACCACAGGGGGGAAAGGGAAACACCATATATTTT. Translating it yields CASRPQGGKGNTIYF.

This clonotype has only a few counts. The chain carries TRBV20-1 and TRBJ2-5, with 8 bases fitting TRBD1. V lost 2 bases, J lost 5 bases, and 1 base stayed unmatched. The CDR3 is made up of 12 amino acids. CDR1 DFQATT and CDR2 SNEGSKA come from the germline V gene (reference sequence). The CDR3: CSARRTGETQYF. The CDR3 DNA reads as TGCAGTGCTAGAAGGACAGGGGAGACCCAGTACTTC.

At least ten counts were recorded for this clonotype. The chain combines TRBV3-1 with TRBJ2-5, with a weak D call TRBD2 (6 bases). V was shortened by 5 bases and J by 2 bases, with 15 bases between the two germline ends. CDR1 LGHDT and CDR2 YNNKEL come from the germline V gene (reference sequence). CDR3 length: 15 residues. This CDR3 is CASSDFGTSQETQYF. CDR3 nucleotides: TGTGCCAGCAGCGACTTTGGGACTTCGCAAGAGACCCAGTACTTC.